These T cell receptor beta chains were read from a single sample in a study of CD4 T cells in relation to SARS-CoV-2 and coronaviruses. Here immunoSEQ multiplex PCR was the method, and the copy in TCRdb shows in-frame clones only, minus some. The sample lists about 68,000 clones, 85% to 95% occurring once. Material for sequencing was naive CD4+ T cells from PBMCs. The receptors shown here come from a human donor in good health. CDR3s include the opening cysteine and the closing phenylalanine or tryptophan. Fields, in order: J gene, D gene, clone size, V gene, CDR3 DNA, CDR3 protein. D genes are given only for firm matches. The size entry is marked missing in some rows and otherwise reads once, few, many or a size class.

TRBJ2-7	TRBD2	-	TRBV7-9	TGTGCCAGCAGCCCGGGGGGAGGCCTGGCCTACGAGCAGTACTTC	CASSPGGGLAYEQYF
TRBJ1-2	TRBD1	-	TRBV3-1/TRBV3-2	TGTGCCAGCAGCCCGGGACAGGGTCGTGGCTACACCTTC	CASSPGQGRGYTF
TRBJ1-5	-	-	TRBV23-1	TGCGCCAGCAGTCTCATAATCCGGGGTTACCATAGCAATCAGCCCCAGCATTTT	CASSLIIRGYHSNQPQHF
TRBJ2-2	-	-	TRBV9	TGTGCCAGCAGCGTAATGGATCGAGGTGCCGGGGAGCTGTTTTTT	CASSVMDRGAGELFF
TRBJ2-5	-	-	TRBV18	TGTGCCAGCTCATATCAAGAGACCCAGTACTTC	CASSYQETQYF
TRBJ2-2	TRBD2	-	TRBV19	TGTGCCAGTAGTAGATTGACTAGCGGGAGAATTGGCGGGGAGCTGTTTTTT	CASSRLTSGRIGGELFF
TRBJ2-7	-	-	TRBV6-5	TGTGCCAGCAGTTCCGACAGGCAATCGCGGGAGCAGTACTTC	CASSSDRQSREQYF
TRBJ1-2	-	-	TRBV7-9	TGTGCCAGCAGCTTAGCAGCTAACTATGGCTACACCTTC	CASSLAANYGYTF
TRBJ2-5	-	-	TRBV5-4	TGTGCCAGCAGCTACGACCTCAGGGGAGAGACCCAGTACTTC	CASSYDLRGETQYF
TRBJ2-7	-	-	TRBV11-3	TGTGCCAGCAGCTTAGATCAGGGTCGGGAGCAGTACTTC	CASSLDQGREQYF
TRBJ1-2	TRBD1	-	TRBV5-1	TGCGCCAGCAGCTCAAGCCTCGACAGGGCTGGTGGCTACACCTTC	CASSSSLDRAGGYTF
TRBJ2-7	TRBD2	-	TRBV6-5	TGTGCCAGCAGTTGGGGGGGGACCACCTACGAGCAGTACTTC	CASSWGGTTYEQYF
TRBJ2-1	TRBD2	-	TRBV19	TGTGCCAGTAAAGGGACTAGTTATGGATACAATGAGCAGTTCTTC	CASKGTSYGYNEQFF
TRBJ1-4	TRBD1	-	TRBV5-1	TGCGCCAGCAGCTTGACCGGGACAGGGGGCTTATATGAAAAACTGTTTTTT	CASSLTGTGGLYEKLFF
TRBJ1-5	TRBD1	-	TRBV6-5	TGTGCCAGCAGTAATGACAGGGCTCAGCCCCAGCATTTT	CASSNDRAQPQHF
TRBJ1-2	-	-	TRBV6-5	TGTGCCAGCAGTTTGCCGGGACGAGGGGGCTACACCTTC	CASSLPGRGGYTF
TRBJ1-6	-	-	TRBV18	TGTGCCAGCTCACCTAGCAGCAATTCACCCCTCCACTTT	CASSPSSNSPLHF
TRBJ2-1	-	once	TRBV6-5	TGTGCCAGCAGTTATGACTCCCCGGGCCACAATGAGCAGTTCTTC	CASSYDSPGHNEQFF
TRBJ2-2	-	-	TRBV7-2	TGTGCCAGCAGCGCGATGCCCACCGGGGAGCTGTTTTTT	CASSAMPTGELFF
TRBJ1-1	TRBD1	-	TRBV13	TGTGCCAGCAGCTTATACCGGCAGGGGGCGCTTATGAACACTGAAGCTTTCTTT	CASSLYRQGALMNTEAFF
TRBJ2-7	TRBD2	once	TRBV24-1	TGTGCCACCAGTGGCCCTGGGACGGGGGGGTCCTACGAGCAGTACTTC	CATSGPGTGGSYEQYF
TRBJ2-7	TRBD2	-	TRBV27	TGTGCCAGCAGTTCCCGACTAGCGGGTAGAGAGCAGTACTTC	CASSSRLAGREQYF
TRBJ1-2	-	-	TRBV6-5	TGTGCCAGCAGTTACTCCCCAGGACAGAGTAACTATGGCTACACCTTC	CASSYSPGQSNYGYTF
TRBJ2-1	-	-	TRBV9	TGTGCCAGCAGCGCATCAGGTGCTAACAATGAGCAGTTCTTC	CASSASGANNEQFF
TRBJ1-4	TRBD1	-	TRBV5-5	TGTGCCAGCAGCTTTCGATCAGGGGGAGGGGGGAACGAAAAACTGTTTTTT	CASSFRSGGGGNEKLFF
TRBJ2-3	-	once	TRBV5-1	TGCGCCAGCAGCGCCGGACGGACAGATACGCAGTATTTT	CASSAGRTDTQYF
TRBJ2-4	-	-	TRBV6-2/TRBV6-3	TGTGCCAGCAGTTATGGGGGGGCCAAAAACATTCAGTACTTC	CASSYGGAKNIQYF
TRBJ1-4	-	once	TRBV24-1	TGTGCCACCAGTGACCCTAGGGGAGCAGGCCAGAAACTGTTTTTT	CATSDPRGAGQKLFF
TRBJ1-2	-	once	TRBV10-3	TGTGCCATCAGCGGCGTGAACTATGGCTACACCTTC	CAISGVNYGYTF
TRBJ1-6	-	-	TRBV12-3/TRBV12-4	TGTGCCAGCAGACAGGGTAGGGATTCACCCCTCCACTTT	CASRQGRDSPLHF
TRBJ2-2	-	-	TRBV4-2	TGTGCCAGCAGCCATCGGGGGCGGGGTGAGGCCGGGGAGCTGTTTTTT	CASSHRGRGEAGELFF
TRBJ1-4	TRBD1	-	TRBV5-1	TGCGCCAGCAGCTCGGGACAGGTGGGCTGGGATGAAAAACTGTTTTTT	CASSSGQVGWDEKLFF
TRBJ2-5	TRBD2	once	TRBV5-4	TGTGCCAGCAGCCCTGGGGGAAGCGGGGCCCAAGAGACCCAGTACTTC	CASSPGGSGAQETQYF
TRBJ2-5	-	-	TRBV6-5	TGTGCCAGCAGTTACGGGACATTACAAGAGACCCAGTACTTC	CASSYGTLQETQYF
TRBJ2-7	TRBD1	once	TRBV11-2	TGTGCCAGCAGCAAGGGACAGCTTTACGAGCAGTACTTC	CASSKGQLYEQYF
TRBJ2-7	-	-	TRBV11-3	TGTGCCAGCAGCGCGGACACCTCCTACGAGCAGTACTTC	CASSADTSYEQYF
TRBJ1-5	-	-	TRBV5-1	TGCGCCAGCAGCTCGGGTGGAGCAGATAGCAATCAGCCCCAGCATTTT	CASSSGGADSNQPQHF
TRBJ1-2	-	-	TRBV24-1	TGTGCCACCAGTGATTATATACAGGGCTACACCTTC	CATSDYIQGYTF
TRBJ2-4	-	-	TRBV29-1	TGCAGCGTCGCAGGGGTCTCCAAAAACATTCAGTACTTC	CSVAGVSKNIQYF
TRBJ1-1	TRBD1	-	TRBV27	TGTGCCAGCAGTTACTACAGGGGGGGCACTGAAGCTTTCTTT	CASSYYRGGTEAFF
TRBJ1-3	TRBD1	-	TRBV7-8	TGTGCCAGCAGCGTAGGGACAGTCTCTGGAAACACCATATATTTT	CASSVGTVSGNTIYF
TRBJ2-7	-	-	TRBV5-5	TGTGCCAGCAGCCCGTCTAGTCCCGGCGAGCAGTACTTC	CASSPSSPGEQYF
TRBJ1-3	-	-	TRBV9	TGTGCCAGCAGCCTCGATCCCAGTCCGGTAACTGGAAACACCATATATTTT	CASSLDPSPVTGNTIYF
TRBJ1-2	TRBD1	-	TRBV6-5	TGTGCCAGTTGGACAGGGAACAACTATGGCTACACCTTC	CASWTGNNYGYTF
TRBJ2-5	-	-	TRBV11-2	TGTGCCAGCAGCTTAGAAGGCTACGCCCAGTACTTC	CASSLEGYAQYF
TRBJ1-5	-	-	TRBV28	TGTGCCAGCAGTGGACGGGGGTCTCAGCCCCAGCATTTT	CASSGRGSQPQHF
TRBJ1-2	TRBD1	-	TRBV28	TGTGCCAGCAGTACTCGACAGGGCGCCTACACCTTC	CASSTRQGAYTF
TRBJ1-6	-	-	TRBV30	TGTGCCTGGAGTAAGGGGCTTAATTCACCCCTCCACTTT	CAWSKGLNSPLHF